Listed below are T cell receptor beta chains from one sample, sequenced in a study of blood T cell repertoires in COVID-19. The table came from immunoSEQ multiplex PCR; TCRdb's copy has only in-frame clones and leaves some out. This sample has 250,000 or so clones, with around four fifths found just once. The source material was peripheral blood. These receptors were obtained from a woman aged 55-69 years with active or convalescent COVID-19. The CDR3 runs from the conserved cysteine through the conserved F or W. The order of the fields is V gene, J gene, clone size, D gene, CDR3 DNA, CDR3 protein. D genes are given only for firm matches. For some rows the clone size is stated as once, few or many, or as a class when expanded; others skip it.

V gene: TRBV18; J gene: TRBJ1-5; clone size: once; D gene: TRBD1; CDR3 DNA: TGTGCCAGCTCACGGACAGGGTTCAATCAGCCCCAGCATTTT; CDR3 protein: CASSRTGFNQPQHF
V gene: TRBV15; J gene: TRBJ2-5; clone size: .; D gene: .; CDR3 DNA: TGTGCCACCAGCTTGGGACTCCAAGAGACCCAGTACTTC; CDR3 protein: CATSLGLQETQYF
V gene: TRBV9; J gene: TRBJ2-1; clone size: .; D gene: TRBD2; CDR3 DNA: TGTGCCAGCAGCGGCAGCGGGGGGAGCTACAATGAGCAGTTCTTC; CDR3 protein: CASSGSGGSYNEQFF
V gene: TRBV7-3; J gene: TRBJ2-1; clone size: .; D gene: TRBD1; CDR3 DNA: TGTGCCAGCAGCTTAGGGTTAGGGGGGACAGGGTACAATGAGCAGTTCTTC; CDR3 protein: CASSLGLGGTGYNEQFF
V gene: TRBV6-6; J gene: TRBJ1-2; clone size: .; D gene: TRBD1; CDR3 DNA: TGTGCCAGCAGTCCCGGACAGGAGAACTATGGCTACACCTTC; CDR3 protein: CASSPGQENYGYTF
V gene: TRBV11-2; J gene: TRBJ1-6; clone size: .; D gene: TRBD1; CDR3 DNA: TGTGCCAGCAGCTTAGACAGGGGGATTTCACCCCTCCACTTT; CDR3 protein: CASSLDRGISPLHF
V gene: TRBV5-1; J gene: TRBJ1-6; clone size: once; D gene: .; CDR3 DNA: TGCGCCAGCAGCTTGGAACTCCGGGGGACGGATTCACCCCTCCACTTT; CDR3 protein: CASSLELRGTDSPLHF
V gene: TRBV21-1; J gene: TRBJ1-2; clone size: .; D gene: .; CDR3 DNA: TGTGCCAGCAGCAGCCCCAGGGTAGGGTATGGCTACACCTTC; CDR3 protein: CASSSPRVGYGYTF
V gene: TRBV5-8; J gene: TRBJ1-2; clone size: .; D gene: .; CDR3 DNA: TGTGCCAGCAGCTTGGACTGGCGGACGGAGGACTATGGCTACACCTTC; CDR3 protein: CASSLDWRTEDYGYTF
V gene: TRBV7-8; J gene: TRBJ2-3; clone size: few; D gene: .; CDR3 DNA: TGTGCCAGCAGCTTAGTATTTGATACGCAGTATTTT; CDR3 protein: CASSLVFDTQYF